This TCR beta chain was identified during a study of monozygotic twins with inflammatory bowel disease. TCRdb re-called the 5' RACE reads, yielding one record per CDR3 amino acid sequence without DNA. The sample includes 200,000 to 250,000 distinct CDR3 sequences. The CDR3 has 16 residues. The germline V gene encodes CDR1 SGHRS and CDR2 YFSETQ. The sequenced sample was blood. The genes are TRBV5-1 and TRBJ1-1; TCRdb reports TRBD1, a call that lacks DNA to check it against. The TCR originated in a human donor with ulcerative colitis or Crohn's disease, or a healthy co-twin of an affected twin (not recorded which). The CDR3 spells CASSPGQTIMNTEAFF.